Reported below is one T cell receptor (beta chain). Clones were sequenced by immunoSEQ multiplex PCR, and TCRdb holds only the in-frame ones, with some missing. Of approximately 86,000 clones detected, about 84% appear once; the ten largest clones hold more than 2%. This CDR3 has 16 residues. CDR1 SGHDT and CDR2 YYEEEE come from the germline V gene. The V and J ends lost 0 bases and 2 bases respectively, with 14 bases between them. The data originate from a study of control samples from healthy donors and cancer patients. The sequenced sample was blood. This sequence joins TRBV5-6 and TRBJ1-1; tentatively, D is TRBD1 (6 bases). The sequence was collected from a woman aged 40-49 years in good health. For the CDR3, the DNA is TGTGCCAGCAGCTTGGGTTACCCGGGGGCAAACACTGAAGCTTTCTTT. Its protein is CASSLGYPGANTEAFF.